This T cell receptor (beta chain) was retrieved from a study of shared clonotypes between healthy human individuals. In the naive CD8 group, cells lacked CD45RO and were positively selected for CCR7, so terminally differentiated effector memory CD45RA+ cells were left out. This CDR3 region has 14 residues. Trimming cost V 2 bases and J 3 bases, with 11 bases left between them. From germline, CDR1 is MDHEN and CDR2 SYDVKM. Here immunoSEQ multiplex PCR was the method, and the copy in TCRdb shows in-frame clones only, minus some. This sample has hundreds of thousands of clones; approximately 95% occur once, and the top ten carry approximately 0.12%.

Material: naive CD8+ T cells sorted from blood. The chain joins TRBV28 to TRBJ2-7; D is unresolved. The receptor comes from a woman in her twenties or thirties in good health. CDR3 bases: TGTGCCAGCAGTTTAGCAGAAGCAAACTACGAGCAGTACTTC. This codes for CASSLAEANYEQYF.